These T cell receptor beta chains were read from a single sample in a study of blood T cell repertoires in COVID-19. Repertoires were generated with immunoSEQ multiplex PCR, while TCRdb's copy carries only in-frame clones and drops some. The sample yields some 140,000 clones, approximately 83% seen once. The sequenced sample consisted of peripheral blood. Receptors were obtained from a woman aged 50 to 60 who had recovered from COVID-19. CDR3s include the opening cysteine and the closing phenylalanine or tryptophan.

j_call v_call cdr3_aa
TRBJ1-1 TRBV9 CASSVGVANTEAFF
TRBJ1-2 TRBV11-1 CASSQKGGNGYTF
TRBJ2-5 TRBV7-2 CASSLFRETQYF
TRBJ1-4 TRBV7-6 CASSLGQQNEKLFF
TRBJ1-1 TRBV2 CASRPQLAEAFF
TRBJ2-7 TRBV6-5 CASNRQGYEQYF
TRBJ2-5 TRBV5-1 CASSWQALNQETQYF
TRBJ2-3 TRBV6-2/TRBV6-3 CASSYERGQSTDTQYF
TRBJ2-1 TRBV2 CAGSREVNNEQFF
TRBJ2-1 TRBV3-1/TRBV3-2 CASSHLQGNEQFF
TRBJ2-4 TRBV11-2 CASSAGGAAKNIQYF
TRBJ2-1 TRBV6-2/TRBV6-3 CASSNARGQFF
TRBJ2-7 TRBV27 CASSSLEREGNEQYF
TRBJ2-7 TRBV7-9 CASSPRKGVAYEQYF
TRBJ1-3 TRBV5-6 CASSLATAGPWGNTIYF
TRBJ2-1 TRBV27 CASSHTQVDPLNEQFF
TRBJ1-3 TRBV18 CASSPSGGGHTIYF
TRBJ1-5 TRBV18 CASSPGQGVGQPQHF
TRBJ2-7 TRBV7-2 CASSGADPTKQYF
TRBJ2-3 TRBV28 CALVRGGGTDTQYF
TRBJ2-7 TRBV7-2 CASSLSGSVRGYEQYF
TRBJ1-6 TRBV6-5 CASSYNGQSLSPLHF
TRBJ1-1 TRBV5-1 CASSLQHINTEAFF
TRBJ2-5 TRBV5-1 CASSLRPPSGQETQYF
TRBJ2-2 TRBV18 CASSPPGQGANTGELFF
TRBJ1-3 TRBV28 CASSSAPGDPSSGNTIYF
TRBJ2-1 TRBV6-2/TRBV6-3 CASSLRQGSVNEQFF
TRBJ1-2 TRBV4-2 CASSPLFQGGEFDYTF